A single sample gave rise to the 8 T cell receptor beta chains below, sequenced in a study of T cell changes during pregnancy in multiple sclerosis. The table came from immunoSEQ multiplex PCR; TCRdb's copy has only in-frame clones and leaves some out. The data show about 46,000 clones, approximately 90% seen once. The sample here was CD8+ T cells from peripheral blood mononuclear cells, taken in the second trimester of pregnancy. These receptors all come from a female donor with multiple sclerosis, enrolled in a pregnancy study.

The chain joins TRBV4-1 to TRBJ1-6; 8 nucleotides agree with TRBD1. The trim removed 1 base at V and 13 bases at J, leaving 6 bases unmatched. Germline assignment: CDR1 MGHRA and CDR2 YSYEKL. This CDR3 has 14 amino acids. CDR3 residues: CASSQGGQDPPLHF. The CDR3 DNA sequence: TGCGCCAGCAGCCAAGGGGGACAGGACCCCCCCCTCCACTTT.

The chain carries TRBV6-5 and TRBJ1-2, with D perhaps matching TRBD1 (5 bases). Trimming took off 6 bases at V and 8 bases at J, with 16 bases between the two ends. Germline CDR1 reads MNHEY; CDR2 reads SVGAGI. CDR3 length equals 13 residues. CDR3 in amino acids: CASSPGQGVGYTF. CDR3 nucleotides: TGTGCCAGCAGCCCCGGGCAGGGTGTGGGCTACACCTTC.

J is TRBJ2-2 and V is TRBV19; perhaps TRBD1 as D (5 bases). The CDR3 contains 12 residues. V was trimmed by 11 bases and J by 0 bases, leaving 7 bases between them. Germline CDR1 is LNHDA and CDR2 is SQIVND (reference sequence). The CDR3 spells CAAGTNTGELFF. CDR3 DNA sequence: TGTGCCGCAGGGACGAACACCGGGGAGCTGTTTTTT.

The V gene is TRBV9, the J gene TRBJ2-1; 10 bases are a match to TRBD1. Germline CDR1 SGDLS, CDR2 YYNGEE. V gave up 7 bases and J gave up 8 bases; unmatched junction bases: 9. This CDR3 has 14 residues. CDR3 sequence reads: CASGPRDRGDEQFF. The CDR3, as DNA: TGTGCCAGCGGCCCAAGGGACAGGGGAGATGAGCAGTTCTTC.

This chain joins TRBV14 and TRBJ1-2, with D possibly matching TRBD1 (6 bases). Deletions cut 0 bases from V and 6 bases from J, with 14 bases between. Germline-derived CDR1 and CDR2 are SGHDN and FVKESK. The CDR3 runs to 15 residues. The CDR3 coding sequence is TGTGCCAGCAGCCAAGATGGCAGGGACATCCATGGCTACACCTTC. Amino acids: CASSQDGRDIHGYTF.

The chain combines TRBV20-1 with TRBJ1-2; no clear D gene. This CDR3 is 10 amino acids long. The V gene lost 3 bases and the J gene lost 7 bases, with 6 bases spanning the gap. CDR1 is DFQATT, CDR2 SNEGSKA, per germline (reference sequence). CDR3 in amino acids: CSASPGGYTF. Written as DNA, the CDR3 is TGCAGTGCTAGTCCGGGTGGCTACACCTTC.

This clone is a singleton in its sample. Other DNA sequences from this sample encode an identical CDR3 as well. The V call is TRBV7-9, the J call TRBJ2-7; tentatively, D is TRBD2 (6 bases). Germline assignment: CDR1 SEHNR and CDR2 FQNEAQ (reference sequence). The CDR3 is made up of 13 amino acids. V lost 1 base and J lost 6, with 10 bases in between. The DNA of the CDR3 is TGTGCCAGCAGCTTAGGGCGGGGCCCCGAGCAGTACTTC. Translation: CASSLGRGPEQYF.

The chain is built from TRBV19 and TRBJ2-5, with a tentative D call TRBD1 (5 bases). The CDR3 runs to 13 residues. Germline CDR1 and CDR2: LNHDA and SQIVND (reference sequence). The V and J ends lost 5 bases and 1 base respectively, with 8 bases between them. The CDR3 sequence: CASSSQGQETQYF. As DNA, the CDR3 is TGTGCCAGTAGTTCGCAGGGCCAAGAGACCCAGTACTTC.